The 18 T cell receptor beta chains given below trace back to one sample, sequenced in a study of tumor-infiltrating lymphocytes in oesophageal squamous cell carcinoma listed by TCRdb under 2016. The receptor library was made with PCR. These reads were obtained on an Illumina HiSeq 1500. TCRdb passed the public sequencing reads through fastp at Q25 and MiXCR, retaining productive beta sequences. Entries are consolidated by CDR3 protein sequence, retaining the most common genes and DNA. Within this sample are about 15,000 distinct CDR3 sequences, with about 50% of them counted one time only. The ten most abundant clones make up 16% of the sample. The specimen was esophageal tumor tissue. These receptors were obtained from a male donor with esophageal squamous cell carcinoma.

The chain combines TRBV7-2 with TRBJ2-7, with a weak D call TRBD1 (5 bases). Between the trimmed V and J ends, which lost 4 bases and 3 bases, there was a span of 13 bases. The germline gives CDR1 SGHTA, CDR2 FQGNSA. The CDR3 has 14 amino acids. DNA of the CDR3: TGTGCCAGCAGCTCATACAGGAGACACTACGAGCAGTACTTC. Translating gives CASSSYRRHYEQYF.

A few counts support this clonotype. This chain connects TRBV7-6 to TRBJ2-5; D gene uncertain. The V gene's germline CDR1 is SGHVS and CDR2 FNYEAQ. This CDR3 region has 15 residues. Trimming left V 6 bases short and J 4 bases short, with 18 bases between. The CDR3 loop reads CASRLRHIPIETQYF. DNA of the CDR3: TGTGCCAGCAGACTCCGACACATACCTATAGAGACCCAGTACTTC.

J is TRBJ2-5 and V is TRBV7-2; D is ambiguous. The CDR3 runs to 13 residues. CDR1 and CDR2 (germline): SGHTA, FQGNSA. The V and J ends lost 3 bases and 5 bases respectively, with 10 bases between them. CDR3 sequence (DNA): TGTGCCAGCAGCTTGGTGGGTGGCGAGACCCAGTACTTC. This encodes CASSLVGGETQYF.

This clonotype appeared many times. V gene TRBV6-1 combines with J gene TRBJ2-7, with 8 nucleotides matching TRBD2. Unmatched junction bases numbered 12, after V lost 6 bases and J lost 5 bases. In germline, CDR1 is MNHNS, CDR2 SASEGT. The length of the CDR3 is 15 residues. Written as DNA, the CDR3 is TGTGCCAGCAGGCGTAGCGGGATCGGTAAGGACGAGCAGTACTTC. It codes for CASRRSGIGKDEQYF.

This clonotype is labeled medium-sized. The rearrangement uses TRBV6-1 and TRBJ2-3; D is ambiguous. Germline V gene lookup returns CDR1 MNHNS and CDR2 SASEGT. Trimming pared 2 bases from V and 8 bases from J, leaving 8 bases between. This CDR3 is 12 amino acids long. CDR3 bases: TGTGCCAGCAGTGAATGGGGTACTACGCAGTATTTT. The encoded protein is CASSEWGTTQYF.

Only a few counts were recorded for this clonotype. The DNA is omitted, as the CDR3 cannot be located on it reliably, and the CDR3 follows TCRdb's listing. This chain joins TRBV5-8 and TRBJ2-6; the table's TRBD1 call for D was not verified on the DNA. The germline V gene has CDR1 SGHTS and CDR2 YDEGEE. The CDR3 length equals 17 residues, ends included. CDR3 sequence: CASSLTGQPYGGLHLRF.

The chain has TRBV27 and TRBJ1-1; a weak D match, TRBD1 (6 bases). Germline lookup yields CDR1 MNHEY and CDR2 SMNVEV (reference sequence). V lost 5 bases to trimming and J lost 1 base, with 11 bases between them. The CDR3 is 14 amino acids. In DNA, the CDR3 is TGTGCCAGCAGTCTAAAGGGGGGGAACACTGAAGCTTTCTTT. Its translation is CASSLKGGNTEAFF.

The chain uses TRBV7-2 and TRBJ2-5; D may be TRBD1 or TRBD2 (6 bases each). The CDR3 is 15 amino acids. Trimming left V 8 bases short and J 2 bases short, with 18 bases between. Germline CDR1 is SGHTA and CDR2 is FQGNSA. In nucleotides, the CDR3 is TGTGCCAGCGCCGAGGGGGGATCAGCTCAAGAGACCCAGTACTTC. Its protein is CASAEGGSAQETQYF. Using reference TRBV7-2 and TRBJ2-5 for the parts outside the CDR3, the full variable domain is GAGVSQSPSNKVTEKGKDVELRCDPISGHTALYWYRQSLGQGLEFLIYFQGNSAPDKSGLPSDRFSAERTGGSVSTLTIQRTQQEDSAVYLCASAEGGSAQETQYFGPGTRLLVL.

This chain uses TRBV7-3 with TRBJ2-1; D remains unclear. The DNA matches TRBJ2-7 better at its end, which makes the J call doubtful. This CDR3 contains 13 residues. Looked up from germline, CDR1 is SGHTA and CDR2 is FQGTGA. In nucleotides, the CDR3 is TGTGCCAGCAGCTTGGAGAGGTCCTACGAGCAGTACTTC. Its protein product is CASSLERSYEQYF.

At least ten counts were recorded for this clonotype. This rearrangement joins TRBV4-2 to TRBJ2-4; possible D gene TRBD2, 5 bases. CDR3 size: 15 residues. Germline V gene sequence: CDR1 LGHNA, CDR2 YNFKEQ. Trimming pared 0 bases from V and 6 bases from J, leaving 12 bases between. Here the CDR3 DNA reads TGTGCCAGCAGCCAAGAAGGGAGAGAGGGAAACATTCAGTACTTC. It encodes CASSQEGREGNIQYF.

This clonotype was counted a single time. This chain's CDR3 is CASKTGYLDTQYF. For the CDR3, the DNA is TGCGCCAGCAAAACAGGGTATCTCGATACGCAGTATTTT. The chain carries TRBV5-1 and TRBJ2-3; tentatively, D is TRBD1 (6 bases). CDR3 length: 13 residues. Germline V gene data show CDR1 as SGHRS and CDR2 as YFSETQ. V gave up 6 bases and J gave up 6 bases, with 14 bases separating them. Looking up the rest from reference TRBV5-1 and TRBJ2-3 gives the full variable domain: KAGVTQTPRYLIKTRGQQVTLSCSPISGHRSVSWYQQTPGQGLQFLFEYFSETQRNKGNFPGRFSGRQFSNSRSEMNVSTLELGDSALYLCASKTGYLDTQYFGPGTRLTVL.

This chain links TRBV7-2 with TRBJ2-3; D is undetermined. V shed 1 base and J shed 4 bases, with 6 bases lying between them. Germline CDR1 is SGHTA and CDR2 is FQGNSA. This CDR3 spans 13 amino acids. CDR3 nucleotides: TGTGCCAGCAGCTTAGACGCGGCAGATACGCAGTATTTT. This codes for CASSLDAADTQYF.

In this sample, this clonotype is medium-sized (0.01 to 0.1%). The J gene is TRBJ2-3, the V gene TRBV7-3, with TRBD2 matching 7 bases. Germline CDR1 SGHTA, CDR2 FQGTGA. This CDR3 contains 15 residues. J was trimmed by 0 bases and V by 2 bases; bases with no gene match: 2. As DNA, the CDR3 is TGTGCCAGCAGCTTATCTAGCGGTAGCACAGATACGCAGTATTTT. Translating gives CASSLSSGSTDTQYF.

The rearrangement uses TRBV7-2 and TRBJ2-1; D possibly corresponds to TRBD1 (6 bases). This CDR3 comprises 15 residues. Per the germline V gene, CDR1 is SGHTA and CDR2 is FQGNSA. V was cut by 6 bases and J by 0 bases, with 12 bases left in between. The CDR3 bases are TGTGCCAGCAGGACCACAGGGAGCTCCTACAATGAGCAGTTCTTC. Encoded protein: CASRTTGSSYNEQFF.

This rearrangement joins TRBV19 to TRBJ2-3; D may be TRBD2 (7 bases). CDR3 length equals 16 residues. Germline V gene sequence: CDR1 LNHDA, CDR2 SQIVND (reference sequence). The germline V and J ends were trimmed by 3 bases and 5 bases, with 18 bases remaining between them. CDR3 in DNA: TGTGCCAGTAGTATCTTTCTCGGGGGGCTTGAAGATACGCAGTATTTT. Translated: CASSIFLGGLEDTQYF.

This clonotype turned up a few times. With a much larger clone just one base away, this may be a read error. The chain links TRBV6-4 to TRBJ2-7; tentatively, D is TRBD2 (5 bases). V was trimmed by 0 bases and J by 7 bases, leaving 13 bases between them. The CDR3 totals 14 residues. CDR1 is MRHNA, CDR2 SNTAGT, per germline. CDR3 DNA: TGTGCCAGCAGTGACTCGCCTGAGGGTGGTGAGCAGTACTTC. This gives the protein CASSDSPEGGEQYF.

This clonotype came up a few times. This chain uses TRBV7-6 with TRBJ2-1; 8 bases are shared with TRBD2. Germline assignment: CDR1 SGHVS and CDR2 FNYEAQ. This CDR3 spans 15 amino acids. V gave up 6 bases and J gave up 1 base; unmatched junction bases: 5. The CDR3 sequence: CASSELAASYNEQFF. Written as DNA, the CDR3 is TGTGCCAGCAGTGAACTAGCGGCTTCCTACAATGAGCAGTTCTTC.

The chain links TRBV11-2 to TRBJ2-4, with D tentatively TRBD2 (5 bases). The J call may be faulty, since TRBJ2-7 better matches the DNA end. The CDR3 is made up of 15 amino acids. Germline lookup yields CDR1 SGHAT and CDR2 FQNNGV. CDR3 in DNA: TGTGCCAGCAGACCGATAACTACGGGGTCCTACGAGCAGTACTTC. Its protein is CASRPITTGSYEQYF.